The rows below give T cell receptor beta chains drawn from one sample of a study of CD8 T cells in Susac syndrome. MiXCR, applied by TCRdb to the immunoSEQ multiplex PCR reads, yields one record per CDR3 protein. The profile covers around 300,000 distinct CDR3 sequences, with 70% to 90% appearing a single time and around 0.2% taken by the ten largest. What was sequenced was CD8+ T cells from PBMCs. These receptors were obtained from a human donor with multiple sclerosis. The CDR3 runs from the conserved cysteine through the conserved F or W. Size is omitted from some rows. Given values are once, few, many or a class for expanded clones.

abundance | j_gene | v_gene | CDR3aa
NA | TRBJ2-1 | TRBV6-1 | CASSELTGGPNEQFF
NA | TRBJ2-6 | TRBV19 | CASSILGWDTDGAGANVLTF
NA | TRBJ2-3 | TRBV20-1 | CSANSLVVGLAGGDTQYF
NA | TRBJ2-2 | TRBV6-5 | CASSYGGSGTGELFF
NA | TRBJ2-3 | TRBV2 | CASSEPGDAGGSPDTQYF
NA | TRBJ2-1 | TRBV21-1 | CASSKADSGRVRGEQFF
NA | TRBJ2-6 | TRBV6-2/TRBV6-3 | CASGLANVLTF
NA | TRBJ2-7 | TRBV30 | CAWDLGAGGSYEQYF
once | TRBJ2-7 | TRBV4-3 | CASSARDTSYEQYF
NA | TRBJ2-1 | TRBV6-6 | CASGPGALYNEQFF
once | TRBJ2-5 | TRBV6-5 | CASSARWAAQETQYF
once | TRBJ1-1 | TRBV11-2 | CASSLDGGTTEAFF
NA | TRBJ2-7 | TRBV5-6 | CASSPNPGQIFSYEQYF
NA | TRBJ1-5 | TRBV30 | CAWSPGQGNQPQHF
once | TRBJ2-2 | TRBV12-3/TRBV12-4 | CASSLPTGGPGGELFF
NA | TRBJ2-1 | TRBV9 | CASSVGVQGNEQFF
few | TRBJ2-2 | TRBV6-1 | CASSLRGTNTGELFF
once | TRBJ2-3 | TRBV6-2/TRBV6-3 | CASSSPGILGDTQYF
NA | TRBJ2-7 | TRBV28 | CASSDREGGRYEQYF
NA | TRBJ2-7 | TRBV29-1 | CSVRTVGPYEQYF
NA | TRBJ2-3 | TRBV7-3 | CASSRDLKVADTQYF
NA | TRBJ1-4 | TRBV29-1 | CSVGAGGNEKLFF
NA | TRBJ2-7 | TRBV4-2 | CASSRGTGAYEQYF
NA | TRBJ1-5 | TRBV30 | CAWSGGQGNNQPQHF
NA | TRBJ2-3 | TRBV11-2 | CASTPEGLRTGADTQYF
NA | TRBJ1-4 | TRBV12-3/TRBV12-4 | CASSPDSQHEKLFF
NA | TRBJ2-7 | TRBV12-3/TRBV12-4 | CASSRGNYEQYF
NA | TRBJ2-5 | TRBV11-1 | CASSTNVGPFHGGGSETQYF
NA | TRBJ1-1 | TRBV3-1 | CASSQGQGANTEAFF
NA | TRBJ1-1 | TRBV9 | CASSVGRGLTEAFF
NA | TRBJ2-1 | TRBV28 | CASSWETLFNEQFF
NA | TRBJ2-1 | TRBV29-1 | CSVEDPTKNTHSYNEQFF
NA | TRBJ2-7 | TRBV28 | CASSPDRDEQYF
NA | TRBJ1-2 | TRBV2 | CASSASAGDYGYTF
NA | TRBJ2-1 | TRBV7-3 | CASSLVGQGYNEQFF
NA | TRBJ2-5 | TRBV12-3/TRBV12-4 | CASSLISEETQYF
NA | TRBJ2-3 | TRBV19 | CASSPLNQFPDTQYF
NA | TRBJ1-5 | TRBV12-3/TRBV12-4 | CASSLLFRQPQHF
NA | TRBJ2-1 | TRBV27 | CASSLLGSNNEQFF
once | TRBJ2-2 | TRBV7-9 | CAWDRANTGELFF
once | TRBJ1-1 | TRBV10-3 | CAISDLTRKTNPGAFF
NA | TRBJ2-2 | TRBV24-1 | CATSDLTAGAPRELFF
NA | TRBJ2-7 | TRBV10-3 | CAISPSGNEQYF
NA | TRBJ2-3 | TRBV4-1 | CASSQVRGTDTQYF
NA | TRBJ2-1 | TRBV11-2 | CASSLGMGPNYNEQFF
NA | TRBJ1-6 | TRBV28 | CASSQTGNSPLHF
NA | TRBJ2-4 | TRBV13 | CASSPFRLAATEPKNIQYF
NA | TRBJ2-1 | TRBV27 | CASSLLLADEQFF